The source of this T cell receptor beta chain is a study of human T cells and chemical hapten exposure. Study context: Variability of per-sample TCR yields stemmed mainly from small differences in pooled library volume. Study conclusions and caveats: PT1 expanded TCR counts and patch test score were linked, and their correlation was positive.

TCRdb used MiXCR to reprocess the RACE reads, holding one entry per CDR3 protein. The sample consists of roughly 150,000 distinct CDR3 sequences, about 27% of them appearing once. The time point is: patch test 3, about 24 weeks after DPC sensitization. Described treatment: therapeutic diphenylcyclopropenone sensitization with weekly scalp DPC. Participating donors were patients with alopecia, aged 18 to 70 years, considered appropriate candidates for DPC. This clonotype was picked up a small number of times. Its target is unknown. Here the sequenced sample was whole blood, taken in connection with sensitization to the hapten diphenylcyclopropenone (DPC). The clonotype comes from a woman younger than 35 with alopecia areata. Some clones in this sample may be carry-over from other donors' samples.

The CDR3 DNA sequence: TGTGCCAGTAGTATCGGGGACGGCCCAACCTACGAGCAGTACTTC. Translated: CASSIGDGPTYEQYF. The chain couples TRBV19 to TRBJ2-7; D is possibly TRBD1 or TRBD2 (5 bases each). V lost 3 bases, J lost 2 bases, and 14 bases lay in between. This CDR3 is built from 15 residues. Germline V gives CDR1 LNHDA, CDR2 SQIVND (reference sequence).